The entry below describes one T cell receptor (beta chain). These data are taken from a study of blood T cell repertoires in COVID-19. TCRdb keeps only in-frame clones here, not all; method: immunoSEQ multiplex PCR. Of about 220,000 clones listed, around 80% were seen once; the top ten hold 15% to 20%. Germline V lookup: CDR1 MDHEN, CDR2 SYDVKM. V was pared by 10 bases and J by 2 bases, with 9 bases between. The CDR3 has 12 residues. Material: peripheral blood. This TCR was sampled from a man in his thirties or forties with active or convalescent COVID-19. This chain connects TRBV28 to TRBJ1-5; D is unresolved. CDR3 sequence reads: CATLEGNQPQHF. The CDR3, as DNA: TGTGCCACCCTCGAGGGCAATCAGCCCCAGCATTTT.